Shown below are 13 T cell receptor beta chains from a single sample sequenced in a study of T cell changes during pregnancy in multiple sclerosis (dated by TCRdb to the late 2010s). Receptor amplification or capture employed the immunoSEQ multiplex PCR assay. Held by TCRdb, this immuneACCESS table contains in-frame sequences only and omits some clones. Under half of the omission traces to an unresolved V gene where checked; the cause of the rest is unknown. The sample table lists 18,000 or so clones, around 90% of them with a count of one. The top ten clones comprise approximately 1.3% of the sample. This sample comprised CD4+ T cells from peripheral blood mononuclear cells, obtained in the first trimester of pregnancy. These receptors were collected from a female donor in good health, enrolled as a control in a pregnancy study.

This clone was detected once. The chain combines TRBV7-2 with TRBJ1-3, with TRBD1 matching 8 bases. The V gene end was trimmed by 5 bases and the J gene end by 0 bases; junction bases not matched to a gene: 3. The V gene's germline CDR1 is SGHTA and CDR2 FQGNSA. The CDR3 length is 15 residues. CDR3 region: CASSRTGTSGNTIYF. The DNA of the CDR3 is TGTGCCAGCAGCCGGACAGGGACCTCTGGAAACACCATATATTTT.

The genes are TRBV13 and TRBJ1-6; 11 nucleotides match TRBD1. This CDR3 comprises 18 residues. The V gene's germline CDR1 is PRHDT and CDR2 FYEKMQ (reference sequence). V lost 3 bases and J lost 7; bases outside the gene matches: 11. This CDR3 is CASSFPRGQGAENSPLHF. The DNA for the CDR3 is TGTGCCAGCAGCTTCCCCAGAGGACAGGGGGCTGAAAATTCACCCCTCCACTTT.

In this sample, this clone turned up a few times. This sequence joins TRBV6-5 and TRBJ2-5, with D maybe TRBD2 (5 bases). V was pared by 6 bases and J by 4 bases, with 18 bases between. Looked up from germline, CDR1 is MNHEY and CDR2 is SVGAGI. This CDR3 spans 15 amino acids. This CDR3 reads CASSPGRRAGETQYF. The CDR3 coding sequence is TGTGCCAGCAGCCCAGGTCGTCGGGCGGGAGAGACCCAGTACTTC.

The chain links TRBV25-1 to TRBJ2-7, with 9 bases identical to TRBD2. V dropped 4 bases and J dropped 3; count of bases not matched to a gene: 1. CDR1 MGHDK and CDR2 SYGVNS come from the germline V gene. The CDR3 runs 13 residues. The CDR3 DNA follows: TGTGCCAGCAGTGGGACTAGCGTCTACGAGCAGTACTTC. It translates to CASSGTSVYEQYF.

The rearrangement links TRBV6-6 to TRBJ2-7; 8 bases line up with TRBD1. Unmatched junction bases numbered 6, after V lost 5 bases and J lost 12 bases. The length of the CDR3 is 11 residues. CDR1 and CDR2 from the germline V gene are MNHNY and SVGAGI (reference sequence). The CDR3 loop is CASSDETGAYF. The CDR3 nucleotides read TGTGCCAGCAGTGACGAGACAGGGGCGTACTTC.

The chain has TRBV11-2 and TRBJ1-5; no firm D call. The CDR3 is made up of 15 amino acids. The V end was cut by 5 bases, the J end by 6 bases, with 17 bases between. Germline V gene lookup returns CDR1 SGHAT and CDR2 FQNNGV. Written as DNA, the CDR3 is TGTGCCAGCAGCACCGACCCGGGAAAGGGTCAGCCCCAGCATTTT. This encodes CASSTDPGKGQPQHF. The full variable domain, completed using reference TRBV11-2 and TRBJ1-5, is EAGVAQSPRYKIIEKRQSVAFWCNPISGHATLYWYQQILGQGPKLLIQFQNNGVVDDSQLPKDRFSAERLKGVDSTLKIQPAKLEDSAVYLCASSTDPGKGQPQHFGDGTRLSIL.

This chain links TRBV9 with TRBJ1-2, with 10 bases identical to TRBD1. J lost 7 bases, V lost 0 bases, and 3 bases had no gene match. The CDR3 has 14 amino acids. Germline V CDR1 and CDR2: SGDLS, YYNGEE. CDR3 sequence (DNA): TGTGCCAGCAGCGTAGTCCGGGACAGGGGTGGCTACACCTTC. This gives the protein CASSVVRDRGGYTF.

The sample holds a few counts of this clone. The chain has TRBV6-4 and TRBJ2-1; 14 bases are a match to TRBD2. The CDR3 extends over 16 amino acids. In germline, CDR1 is MRHNA, CDR2 SNTAGT. The ends lost 4 bases at V and 7 bases at J; junction bases unmatched: 6. Here the CDR3 reads CASSAVGLAGGNEQFF. The CDR3 DNA sequence: TGTGCCAGCAGTGCCGTCGGACTAGCGGGAGGTAATGAGCAGTTCTTC.

The chain combines TRBV5-5 with TRBJ1-1, with D possibly TRBD1 on 5 matching bases. Germline lookup yields CDR1 SGHKS and CDR2 YYEKEE (reference sequence). Trimming shortened V by 6 bases and J by 0 bases, and 15 bases separated the two germline ends. CDR3 length: 15 amino acids. CDR3 region: CASNGGAKMNTEAFF. The CDR3 DNA reads TGTGCCAGCAACGGAGGGGCAAAGATGAACACTGAAGCTTTCTTT.

The V gene is TRBV7-2, the J gene TRBJ1-5; 8 nucleotides match TRBD1. The CDR3 contains 13 residues. Germline CDR1 is SGHTA and CDR2 is FQGNSA. With V trimmed by 6 bases and J by 5 bases, 3 bases remained unmatched. The CDR3 loop reads CASSSDRDQPQHF. In nucleotides, the CDR3 is TGTGCCAGCAGTTCGGACAGGGATCAGCCCCAGCATTTT.

The V call is TRBV5-1, the J call TRBJ1-2; TRBD1 matches 7 bases. This CDR3 is built from 13 residues. The germline V gene encodes CDR1 SGHRS and CDR2 YFSETQ. Losses at the gene ends were 4 bases for V and 5 bases for J; bases not matched to a gene: 5. The CDR3 DNA reads as TGCGCCAGCAGCCCTGACAGGGATTATGGCTACACCTTC. It translates to CASSPDRDYGYTF.

The chain couples TRBV6-1 to TRBJ1-1, with TRBD1 as a possible D gene (6 bases). Trimming shortened V by 2 bases and J by 10 bases, and 14 bases separated the two germline ends. CDR1 MNHNS and CDR2 SASEGT come from the germline V gene. This CDR3 spans 13 amino acids. CDR3 amino acids: CASSEPGEIAAFF. The CDR3 nucleotides read TGTGCCAGCAGTGAACCAGGGGAGATAGCAGCTTTCTTT.

The chain employs TRBV6-1 and TRBJ2-5, with a possible D match to TRBD2 (5 bases). The V and J ends lost 1 base and 1 base respectively, with 16 bases between them. This CDR3 region has 17 residues. Germline lookup yields CDR1 MNHNS and CDR2 SASEGT. The CDR3 sequence is CASSEVGSRGPQETQYF. DNA for the CDR3: TGTGCCAGCAGTGAAGTCGGGTCCCGGGGTCCCCAAGAGACCCAGTACTTC.